These T cell receptor beta chains were read from a single sample in a study of control samples from healthy donors and cancer patients. The repertoire was sequenced with immunoSEQ multiplex PCR; TCRdb's copy has only in-frame clones and lacks some. In the table there are about 88,000 clones, approximately 93% of which are singletons. The sample comprised blood. Receptor source: a man aged 18 to 35 in good health. The CDR3 runs from the conserved cysteine through the conserved F or W. The D gene is left open where the match is weak. The listing skips clone size in some rows; elsewhere it reads once, few, many or a size class.

V gene	D gene	J gene	clone size	CDR3 protein	CDR3 DNA
TRBV5-6	TRBD1	TRBJ1-1	once	CASSSGQLQPSTEAFF	TGTGCCAGCAGCTCGGGACAGCTCCAACCCAGCACTGAAGCTTTCTTT
TRBV2	NA	TRBJ2-5	once	CASRPANLAVQETQYF	TGTGCCAGCAGGCCAGCTAATCTGGCAGTACAAGAGACCCAGTACTTC
TRBV6-5	NA	TRBJ2-7	NA	CASSFTGESPYEQYF	TGTGCCAGCAGTTTTACGGGGGAGAGTCCCTACGAGCAGTACTTC
TRBV4-2	NA	TRBJ1-1	NA	CASSQDQARTEAFF	TGTGCCAGCAGCCAAGATCAGGCAAGGACTGAAGCTTTCTTT
TRBV11-2	NA	TRBJ1-2	NA	CASSLMGANYGYTF	TGTGCCAGCAGCTTGATGGGGGCTAACTATGGCTACACCTTC
TRBV5-4	TRBD1	TRBJ1-2	NA	CASSAGGADYGYTF	TGTGCCAGCAGCGCAGGGGGCGCGGACTATGGCTACACCTTC
TRBV6-5	NA	TRBJ1-2	NA	CASRDQGFMGYTF	TGTGCCAGCAGAGACCAGGGTTTCATGGGCTACACCTTC
TRBV20-1	NA	TRBJ1-2	NA	CSARGEGGYTF	TGCAGTGCTAGAGGTGAGGGTGGCTACACCTTC
TRBV6-6	NA	TRBJ1-1	NA	CASSLDAQGRAFF	TGTGCCAGCAGCCTGGACGCGCAAGGGAGGGCTTTCTTT
TRBV6-5	TRBD1	TRBJ2-7	NA	CASSYGTASYEQYF	TGTGCCAGCAGTTATGGGACAGCCTCCTACGAGCAGTACTTC
TRBV5-4	NA	TRBJ2-5	NA	CASSHTTQGRETQYF	TGTGCCAGCAGCCACACTACACAGGGTAGAGAGACCCAGTACTTC
TRBV6-5	NA	TRBJ1-5	NA	CASRRQSSGPQHF	TGTGCCAGCAGGCGACAGTCCTCGGGGCCCCAGCATTTT
TRBV5-8	NA	TRBJ2-1	NA	CASSLSYNEQFF	TGTGCCAGCAGCCTCTCCTACAATGAGCAGTTCTTC
TRBV15	NA	TRBJ1-6	NA	CATSRDGIPLHF	TGTGCCACCAGCAGAGATGGCATTCCCCTCCACTTT
TRBV19	NA	TRBJ1-3	NA	CASSISSTSGNTIYF	TGTGCCAGTAGTATTTCGAGCACCTCTGGAAACACCATATATTTT
TRBV27	NA	TRBJ2-1	NA	CASKGGGNAYNEQFF	TGTGCCAGCAAAGGCGGCGGGAACGCCTACAATGAGCAGTTCTTC
TRBV4-2	TRBD1	TRBJ1-6	NA	CASSPQVDRGNYNSPLHF	TGTGCCAGCAGCCCCCAGGTAGACAGGGGGAATTATAATTCACCCCTCCACTTT
TRBV19	NA	TRBJ1-1	NA	CASSLTGLNTEAFF	TGTGCCAGTAGCTTAACAGGGTTGAACACTGAAGCTTTCTTT
TRBV11-3	NA	TRBJ1-1	once	CASSLSGENTEAFF	TGTGCCAGCAGCTTATCAGGGGAGAACACTGAAGCTTTCTTT
TRBV7-7	TRBD2	TRBJ2-1	NA	CASSISSGGYEQFF	TGTGCTAGCAGCATATCTAGCGGGGGGTATGAGCAGTTCTTC
TRBV4-1	NA	TRBJ2-3	few	CASSQVNLVSTDTQYF	TGCGCCAGCAGCCAAGTGAACCTAGTGAGCACAGATACGCAGTATTTT
TRBV11-1	NA	TRBJ2-1	once	CASSADRSSYNEQFF	TGTGCCAGCAGCGCCGACCGGAGCTCCTACAATGAGCAGTTCTTC
TRBV7-2	TRBD1	TRBJ2-5	NA	CASSGTGTGKETQYF	TGTGCCAGCAGCGGGACCGGGACAGGAAAAGAGACCCAGTACTTC
TRBV27	NA	TRBJ1-2	once	CASSLGPSGNYGYTF	TGTGCCAGCAGTTTAGGGCCCTCTGGAAACTATGGCTACACCTTC
TRBV5-5	NA	TRBJ1-2	NA	CASSLAANYGYTF	TGTGCCAGCAGCTTGGCGGCTAACTATGGCTACACCTTC
TRBV4-1	TRBD1	TRBJ2-7	NA	CASSQDAGQGISNEQYF	TGCGCCAGCAGCCAAGATGCGGGACAGGGAATCTCAAACGAGCAGTACTTC
TRBV29-1	TRBD1	TRBJ2-1	NA	CSVDRGQGAREQFF	TGCAGCGTTGATCGGGGACAGGGGGCACGTGAGCAGTTCTTC
TRBV7-9	NA	TRBJ1-1	once	CASSRAGTEAFF	TGTGCCAGCAGCCGCGCGGGGACTGAAGCTTTCTTT
TRBV11-2	NA	TRBJ2-7	NA	CASSLVQGISYEQYF	TGTGCCAGCAGCTTAGTCCAGGGGATCTCCTACGAGCAGTACTTC
TRBV4-2	NA	TRBJ1-1	NA	CASSQVIGRETEAFF	TGTGCCAGCAGCCAAGTTATTGGGAGGGAGACTGAAGCTTTCTTT
TRBV3-1/TRBV3-2	NA	TRBJ2-7	NA	CASSQDNRPSYEQYF	TGTGCCAGCAGCCAAGACAACCGTCCCTCCTACGAGCAGTACTTC
TRBV6-6	NA	TRBJ1-1	NA	CASRNPTENTEAFF	TGTGCCAGCAGGAACCCGACAGAGAACACTGAAGCTTTCTTT
TRBV5-6	TRBD1	TRBJ1-5	NA	CASSSGTVAQPQHF	TGTGCCAGCAGCTCGGGGACAGTAGCTCAGCCCCAGCATTTT
TRBV28	NA	TRBJ1-3	NA	CASSRLAGNTIYF	TGTGCCAGCAGTCGTCTAGCCGGAAACACCATATATTTT
TRBV4-1	NA	TRBJ1-6	NA	CASSHREGEVNSPLHF	TGCGCCAGCAGCCATAGAGAGGGGGAAGTAAATTCACCCCTCCACTTT
TRBV7-9	NA	TRBJ1-2	NA	CASSSYYGYTF	TGTGCCAGCAGCTCTTACTATGGCTACACCTTC
TRBV4-1	NA	TRBJ2-3	NA	CASSQEGESDTQYF	TGCGCCAGCAGCCAAGAGGGCGAGTCAGATACGCAGTATTTT
TRBV5-6	NA	TRBJ1-4	NA	CASSLDYGGTPDNEKLFF	TGTGCCAGCAGCTTAGATTACGGGGGGACCCCTGATAATGAAAAACTGTTTTTT
TRBV19	TRBD2	TRBJ2-2	NA	CASSTSSGTYFGELFF	TGTGCCAGTAGTACCTCTAGCGGGACCTACTTCGGGGAGCTGTTTTTT
TRBV7-9	NA	TRBJ1-2	NA	CASSLEQSYGYTF	TGTGCCAGCAGCTTAGAACAGAGCTATGGCTACACCTTC
TRBV4-1	NA	TRBJ2-3	NA	CASSQGIGGAMETDTQYF	TGCGCCAGCAGCCAAGGTATTGGTGGGGCGATGGAGACAGATACGCAGTATTTT
TRBV7-8	TRBD2	TRBJ2-7	NA	CASSLGGLASYEQYF	TGTGCCAGCAGCTTAGGAGGACTAGCTTCCTACGAGCAGTACTTC
TRBV6-5	NA	TRBJ2-1	NA	CASPRLENNEQFF	TGTGCCAGTCCGAGACTAGAGAACAATGAGCAGTTCTTC
TRBV7-2	NA	TRBJ2-7	NA	CASSFDVGSGEQYF	TGTGCCAGCAGCTTCGACGTCGGGTCGGGCGAGCAGTACTTC
TRBV24-1	NA	TRBJ2-2	NA	CATRGGGGELFF	TGTGCCACCAGGGGCGGTGGCGGGGAGCTGTTTTTT